These T cell receptor beta chains were read from a single sample in a study of blood T cell repertoires in COVID-19. Clones were read by immunoSEQ multiplex PCR, and TCRdb kept only the in-frame ones, dropping some. The sample carries 100,000 to 150,000 clones, approximately 87% recorded once. What was sequenced was peripheral blood. The receptors come from a man aged 45 to 65 with acute or convalescent COVID-19. CDR3s include the opening cysteine and the closing phenylalanine or tryptophan. The D gene is left open where the match is weak. Only some rows state a clone size, as once, few, many or a class for expanded clones.

size	V	D	J	CDR3	DNA
.	TRBV12-3/TRBV12-4	.	TRBJ1-1	CASSFGGTTEAFF	TGTGCCAGCAGTTTCGGGGGGACCACTGAAGCTTTCTTT
.	TRBV10-2	TRBD2	TRBJ2-3	CASRGLAGAKSRHTQYF	TGCGCCAGCAGGGGGCTAGCGGGAGCGAAAAGTCGGCATACGCAGTATTTT
.	TRBV25-1	.	TRBJ1-1	CASSDRQFENTEAFF	TGTGCCAGCAGTGATAGACAGTTCGAGAACACTGAAGCTTTCTTT
.	TRBV5-1	.	TRBJ1-3	CASSFPDNGNTIYF	TGCGCCAGCAGCTTCCCCGACAATGGAAACACCATATATTTT
.	TRBV20-1	.	TRBJ2-3	CSASSRTGPVTDTQYF	TGCAGTGCTAGTAGCCGAACAGGGCCGGTCACAGATACGCAGTATTTT
.	TRBV7-8	.	TRBJ2-7	CASSLSGQPTYEQYF	TGTGCCAGCAGCTTAAGCGGGCAGCCGACCTACGAGCAGTACTTC
.	TRBV2	TRBD1	TRBJ2-3	CASSGGTGWTDTQYF	TGTGCCAGCAGCGGCGGGACAGGGTGGACAGATACGCAGTATTTT
.	TRBV5-1	.	TRBJ2-3	CASSATLSTDTQYF	TGCGCCAGCAGCGCGACACTTAGCACAGATACGCAGTATTTT
.	TRBV5-1	TRBD2	TRBJ2-1	CASSPTGGIGRFGEQFF	TGCGCCAGCAGCCCGACCGGTGGAATCGGGAGGTTCGGTGAGCAGTTCTTC
once	TRBV12-3/TRBV12-4	TRBD1	TRBJ2-7	CASSFTGEHEQYF	TGTGCCAGCAGTTTTACAGGGGAGCACGAGCAGTACTTC
.	TRBV7-6	TRBD2	TRBJ2-3	CASSPVAGGIADTQYF	TGTGCCAGCAGCCCGGTAGCGGGAGGTATCGCAGATACGCAGTATTTT
.	TRBV18	TRBD1	TRBJ2-1	CASSPDRALGEQFF	TGTGCCAGCTCACCGGACAGGGCCTTGGGAGAGCAGTTCTTC
.	TRBV7-2	TRBD1	TRBJ1-4	CASSRTGGEKLFF	TGTGCCAGCAGCAGGACAGGGGGTGAAAAACTGTTTTTT
.	TRBV10-2	TRBD2	TRBJ2-5	CASLPPGLGETQYF	TGCGCCAGCCTTCCACCCGGACTAGGGGAGACCCAGTACTTC
.	TRBV5-1	.	TRBJ1-5	CASSPSGLGQDSNQPQHF	TGCGCCAGCAGCCCGAGCGGCCTCGGCCAGGATAGCAATCAGCCCCAGCATTTT
.	TRBV6-6	.	TRBJ1-4	CASSYRQGEKLFF	TGTGCCAGCAGTTACCGCCAGGGTGAAAAACTGTTTTTT
.	TRBV3-1/TRBV3-2	.	TRBJ1-5	CASSPGTNNQPQHF	TGTGCCAGCAGCCCAGGGACAAATAATCAGCCCCAGCATTTT
.	TRBV6-4	TRBD1	TRBJ1-6	CASSPGGSLSPLHF	TGTGCCAGCAGTCCAGGGGGCTCGCTTTCACCCCTCCACTTT
few	TRBV10-2	.	TRBJ2-7	CATQAVAGNSYEQYF	TGCGCCACCCAAGCAGTGGCGGGAAACTCTTACGAGCAGTACTTC
once	TRBV6-4	TRBD2	TRBJ2-1	CASSEDTSETGYNEQFF	TGTGCCAGCAGTGAGGATACTAGCGAGACGGGTTACAATGAGCAGTTCTTC
.	TRBV24-1	.	TRBJ1-2	CATSDSGGANYGYTF	TGTGCCACCAGTGACTCGGGGGGGGCGAACTATGGCTACACCTTC
.	TRBV7-9	.	TRBJ2-7	CASSFDREQYF	TGTGCCAGCAGCTTCGACAGAGAGCAGTACTTC
.	TRBV5-1	TRBD1	TRBJ1-6	CASSIQGGYNSPLHF	TGCGCCAGCAGCATACAGGGGGGGTATAATTCACCCCTCCACTTT
.	TRBV19	.	TRBJ2-3	CASSSMRLITDTQYF	TGTGCCAGTAGTTCGATGAGACTAATCACAGATACGCAGTATTTT
.	TRBV6-6	TRBD1	TRBJ1-5	CASRPSDRGFNQPQHF	TGTGCCAGCAGACCGTCGGACAGGGGGTTCAATCAGCCCCAGCATTTT
.	TRBV6-5	.	TRBJ2-5	CASSPGGTLQETQYF	TGTGCCAGCAGTCCGGGCGGGACCCTCCAAGAGACCCAGTACTTC
.	TRBV15	.	TRBJ2-7	CATSRDWGPANYEQYF	TGTGCCACCAGCAGAGACTGGGGGCCGGCGAACTACGAGCAGTACTTC
.	TRBV25-1	.	TRBJ2-2	CASSEDSTNTGELFF	TGTGCCAGCAGTGAGGACAGCACGAACACCGGGGAGCTGTTTTTT
.	TRBV7-2	.	TRBJ2-3	CASSLSPSRHTQYF	TGTGCCAGCAGCCTCAGTCCCAGTCGCCATACGCAGTATTTT
few	TRBV4-1	.	TRBJ1-6	CASSQERGSSYNSPLHF	TGCGCCAGCAGCCAAGAGAGGGGGAGCTCCTATAATTCACCCCTCCACTTT
.	TRBV5-1	TRBD2	TRBJ2-1	CASRVAGKANNEQFF	TGCGCCAGCAGAGTAGCGGGAAAAGCGAACAATGAGCAGTTCTTC
.	TRBV11-2	TRBD2	TRBJ2-1	CASSPTRGGHEQFF	TGTGCCAGCAGCCCTACCCGGGGAGGGCATGAGCAGTTCTTC
.	TRBV10-2	TRBD2	TRBJ2-1	CASRGLAGGGYNEQFF	TGCGCCAGCAGAGGACTAGCGGGAGGAGGATACAATGAGCAGTTCTTC
.	TRBV7-2	TRBD2	TRBJ2-3	CASKQVSSGATDTQYF	TGTGCCAGCAAGCAGGTCTCTAGCGGAGCCACAGATACGCAGTATTTT
.	TRBV21-1	.	TRBJ2-3	CASSKLLAGEDTQYF	TGTGCCAGCAGCAAGCTACTAGCGGGAGAAGATACGCAGTATTTT
once	TRBV18	.	TRBJ2-7	CASSQPNRETYEQYF	TGTGCCAGCTCACAACCCAACAGGGAGACCTACGAGCAGTACTTC
.	TRBV6-2/TRBV6-3	.	TRBJ1-4	CASSYRGYRDEKLFF	TGTGCCAGCAGTTACCGAGGTTACAGGGATGAAAAACTGTTTTTT
once	TRBV30	TRBD1	TRBJ1-2	CARRDRESYGYTF	TGTGCCCGCCGGGACAGAGAATCCTATGGCTACACCTTC
.	TRBV27	TRBD1	TRBJ2-7	CASSLYRDSVPYEQYF	TGTGCCAGCAGTTTATACCGGGACAGTGTACCCTACGAGCAGTACTTC
.	TRBV27	.	TRBJ1-2	CASSIRGGANYGYTF	TGTGCCAGCAGTATAAGGGGGGGCGCTAACTATGGCTACACCTTC
.	TRBV6-6	.	TRBJ2-2	CASRWEIGELFF	TGTGCCAGCAGGTGGGAGATCGGGGAGCTGTTTTTT
few	TRBV7-9	.	TRBJ1-4	CASSPITTGHEKLFF	TGTGCCAGCAGCCCAATCACTACAGGGCATGAAAAACTGTTTTTT
.	TRBV9	TRBD2	TRBJ2-3	CASSVSGVSGSDTQYF	TGTGCCAGCAGCGTCAGCGGGGTTAGCGGGAGTGATACGCAGTATTTT
many	TRBV29-1	.	TRBJ1-2	CSVGRHPRDDSNYGYTF	TGCAGCGTTGGGCGACACCCCAGAGACGATTCTAACTATGGCTACACCTTC
.	TRBV5-1	.	TRBJ1-3	CASSLDGSLSGNTIYF	TGCGCCAGCAGCTTGGACGGTTCCCTCTCTGGAAACACCATATATTTT